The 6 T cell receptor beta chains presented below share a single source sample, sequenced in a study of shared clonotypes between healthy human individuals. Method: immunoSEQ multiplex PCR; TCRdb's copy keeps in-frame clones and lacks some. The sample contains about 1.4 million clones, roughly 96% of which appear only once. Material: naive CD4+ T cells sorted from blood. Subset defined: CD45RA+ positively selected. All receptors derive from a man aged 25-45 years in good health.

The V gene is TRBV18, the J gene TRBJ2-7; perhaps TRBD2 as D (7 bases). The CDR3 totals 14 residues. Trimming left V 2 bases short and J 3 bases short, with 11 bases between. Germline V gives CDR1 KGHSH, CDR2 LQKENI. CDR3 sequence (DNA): TGTGCCAGCTCACCAACGGGGGGCCTCTACGAGCAGTACTTC. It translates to CASSPTGGLYEQYF. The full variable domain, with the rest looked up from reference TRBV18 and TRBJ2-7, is NAGVMQNPRHLVRRRGQEARLRCSPMKGHSHVYWYRQLPEEGLKFMVYLQKENIIDESGMPKERFSAEFPKEGPSILRIQQVVRGDSAAYFCASSPTGGLYEQYFGPGTRLTVT.

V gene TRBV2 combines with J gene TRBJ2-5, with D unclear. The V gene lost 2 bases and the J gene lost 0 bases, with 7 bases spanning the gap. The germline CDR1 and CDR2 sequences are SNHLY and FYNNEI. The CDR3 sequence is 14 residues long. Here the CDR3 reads CASSERSYQETQYF. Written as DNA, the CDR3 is TGTGCCAGCAGTGAAAGGTCGTACCAAGAGACCCAGTACTTC.

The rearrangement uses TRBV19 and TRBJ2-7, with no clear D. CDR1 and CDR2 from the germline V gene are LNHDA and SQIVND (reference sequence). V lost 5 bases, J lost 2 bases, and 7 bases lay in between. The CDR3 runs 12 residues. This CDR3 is CASSQNTYEQYF. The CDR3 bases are TGTGCCAGTAGTCAGAACACCTACGAGCAGTACTTC. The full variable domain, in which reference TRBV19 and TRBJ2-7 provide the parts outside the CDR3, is DGGITQSPKYLFRKEGQNVTLSCEQNLNHDAMYWYRQDPGQGLRLIYYSQIVNDFQKGDIAEGYSVSREKKESFPLTVTSAQKNPTAFYLCASSQNTYEQYFGPGTRLTVT.

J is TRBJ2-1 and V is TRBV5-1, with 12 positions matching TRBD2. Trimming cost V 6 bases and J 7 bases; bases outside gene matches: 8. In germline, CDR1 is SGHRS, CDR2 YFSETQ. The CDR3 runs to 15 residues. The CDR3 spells CASTLAGGPGNEQFF. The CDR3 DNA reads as TGCGCCAGCACCCTAGCGGGAGGGCCGGGGAATGAGCAGTTCTTC.

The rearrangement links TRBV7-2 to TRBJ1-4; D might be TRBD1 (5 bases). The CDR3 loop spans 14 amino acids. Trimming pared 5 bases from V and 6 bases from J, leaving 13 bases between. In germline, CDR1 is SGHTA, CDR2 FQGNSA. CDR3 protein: CASSPDWGDEKLFF. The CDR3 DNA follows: TGTGCCAGCAGCCCGGATTGGGGGGATGAAAAACTGTTTTTT.

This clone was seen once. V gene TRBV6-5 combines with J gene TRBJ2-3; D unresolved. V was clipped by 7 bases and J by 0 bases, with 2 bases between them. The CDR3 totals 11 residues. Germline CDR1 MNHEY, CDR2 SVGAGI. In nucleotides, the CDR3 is TGTGCCAGCATGAGCACAGATACGCAGTATTTT. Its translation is CASMSTDTQYF.